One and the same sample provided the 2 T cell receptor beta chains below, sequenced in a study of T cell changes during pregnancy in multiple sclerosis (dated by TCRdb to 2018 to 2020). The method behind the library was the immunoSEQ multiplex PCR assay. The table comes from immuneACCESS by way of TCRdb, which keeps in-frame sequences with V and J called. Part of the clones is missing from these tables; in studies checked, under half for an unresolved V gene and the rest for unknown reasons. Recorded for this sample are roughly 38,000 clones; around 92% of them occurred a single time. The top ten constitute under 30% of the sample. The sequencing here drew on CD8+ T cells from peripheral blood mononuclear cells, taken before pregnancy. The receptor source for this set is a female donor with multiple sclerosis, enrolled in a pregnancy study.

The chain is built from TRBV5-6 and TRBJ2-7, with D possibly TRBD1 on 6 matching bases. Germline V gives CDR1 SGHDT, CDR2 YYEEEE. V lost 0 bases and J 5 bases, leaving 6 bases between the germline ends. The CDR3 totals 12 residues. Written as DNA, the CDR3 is TGTGCCAGCAGCTTGGGGGGGCACGAGCAGTACTTC. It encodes CASSLGGHEQYF. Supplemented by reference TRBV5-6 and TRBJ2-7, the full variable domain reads DAGVTQSPTHLIKTRGQQVTLRCSPKSGHDTVSWYQQALGQGPQFIFQYYEEEERQRGNFPDRFSGHQFPNYSSELNVNALLLGDSALYLCASSLGGHEQYFGPGTRLTVT.

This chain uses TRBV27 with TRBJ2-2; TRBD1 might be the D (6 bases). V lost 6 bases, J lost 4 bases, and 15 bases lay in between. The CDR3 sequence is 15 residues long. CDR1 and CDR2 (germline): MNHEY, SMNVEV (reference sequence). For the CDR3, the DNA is TGTGCCAGCAGCGTTACACAGGGACCCACCGGGGAGCTGTTTTTT. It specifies CASSVTQGPTGELFF.